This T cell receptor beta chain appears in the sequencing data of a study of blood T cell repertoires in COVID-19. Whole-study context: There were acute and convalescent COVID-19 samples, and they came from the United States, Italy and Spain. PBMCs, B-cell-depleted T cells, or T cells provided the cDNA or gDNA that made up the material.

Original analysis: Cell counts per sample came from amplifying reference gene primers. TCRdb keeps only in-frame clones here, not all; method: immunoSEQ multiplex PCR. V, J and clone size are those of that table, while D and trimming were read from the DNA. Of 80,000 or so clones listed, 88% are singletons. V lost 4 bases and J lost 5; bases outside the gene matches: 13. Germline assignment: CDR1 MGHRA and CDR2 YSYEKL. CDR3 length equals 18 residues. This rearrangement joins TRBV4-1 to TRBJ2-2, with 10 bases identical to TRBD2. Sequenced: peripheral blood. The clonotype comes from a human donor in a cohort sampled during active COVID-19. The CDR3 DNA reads TGCGCCAGCAGCCTACGTGGCTTTAGCGGGGGGAGGACCGGGGAGCTGTTTTTT. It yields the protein CASSLRGFSGGRTGELFF.